Each of the 19 T cell receptor beta chains below was sequenced from the same sample in a study of T-cell memory formation after mild COVID-19. TCRdb redid the calling of the 5' RACE reads with MiXCR, one entry per CDR3 protein. The table includes fewer than 200,000 distinct CDR3 sequences, over 10% detected once. The sample consisted of PBMCs or a T cell subset sorted from them (not recorded which). Source of these receptors: a man between 18 and 35 years old who had mild COVID-19 (a few samples of this study predate the infection). Cell type and time point are not known.

This clonotype has ten or more counts. V is TRBV5-1 and J is TRBJ2-2; D not resolved. V lost 4 bases and J lost 6, with 10 bases in between. CDR3 length: 13 residues. Per the germline V gene, CDR1 is SGHRS and CDR2 is YFSETQ. CDR3 nucleotide sequence: TGCGCCAGCAGCCCCAGTTTTTCCGGGGAGCTGTTTTTT. Protein: CASSPSFSGELFF.

There are a few counts of this clonotype. J is TRBJ2-7 and V is TRBV12-3 or TRBV12-4; 7 nucleotides match TRBD1. V dropped 3 bases and J dropped 5; count of bases not matched to a gene: 10. The CDR3 is 15 residues long. CDR3 region: CASSFPATGTHEQYF. The CDR3 DNA follows: TGTGCCAGCAGTTTCCCCGCGACAGGGACCCACGAGCAGTACTTC.

The chain links TRBV6-4 to TRBJ1-1; weak D call: TRBD1 (6 bases). The length of the CDR3 is 13 residues. CDR1 and CDR2 (germline): MRHNA, SNTAGT. V lost 3 bases to trimming and J lost 9 bases, with 14 bases between them. The CDR3 loop is CASSESGTNKAFF. CDR3 in DNA: TGTGCCAGCAGTGAAAGCGGGACAAACAAAGCTTTCTTT.

This clonotype occurred many times. The chain's CDR3 is CASMDSWGPQETQYF. In DNA, the CDR3 is TGTGCCAGCATGGACTCCTGGGGGCCCCAAGAGACCCAGTACTTC. The V call is TRBV5-5, the J call TRBJ2-5; D might be TRBD1 (6 bases). This CDR3 comprises 15 residues. Trimming removed 6 bases from V and 1 base from J, with 16 bases in between. Per the germline V gene, CDR1 is SGHKS and CDR2 is YYEKEE (reference sequence).

This clonotype was observed a handful of times. The rearrangement joins TRBV15 to TRBJ1-1; D gene unclear. Germline-derived CDR1 and CDR2 are LNHNV and YYDKDF (reference sequence). V was shortened by 0 bases and J by 3 bases, with 5 bases between the two germline ends. The CDR3 totals 13 residues. This CDR3 reads CATSRDIHTEAFF. CDR3 in DNA: TGTGCCACCAGCAGAGACATACACACTGAAGCTTTCTTT.

This clonotype turned up a few times. The chain combines TRBV29-1 with TRBJ2-2; the D gene is possibly TRBD1 (6 bases). This CDR3 has 15 residues. V was pared by 7 bases and J by 4 bases, with 19 bases between. Germline CDR1 SQVTM, CDR2 ANQGSEA. CDR3 region: CSAAQGRGGTGELFF. The CDR3 bases are TGCAGCGCGGCACAGGGCAGAGGTGGCACCGGGGAGCTGTTTTTT.

This clonotype has a handful of counts. V gene TRBV27 combines with J gene TRBJ1-2; perhaps TRBD1 as D (6 bases). Germline values: CDR1 MNHEY, CDR2 SMNVEV (reference sequence). CDR3 size: 13 residues. The V end was cut by 2 bases, the J end by 8 bases, with 12 bases between. The CDR3 nucleotides are TGTGCCAGCAGTTTAGGACAGTCTAGGGGCTACACCTTC. It encodes CASSLGQSRGYTF.

Only a few counts were recorded for this clonotype. This chain uses TRBV6-5 with TRBJ2-7, with D hard to call. V dropped 2 bases and J dropped 7 bases, with 15 bases sitting between them. This CDR3 has 14 amino acids. Germline lookup yields CDR1 MNHEY and CDR2 SVGAGI. The CDR3 DNA follows: TGTGCCAGCAGTTACCGTGCTATAGCTGGAGAGCAGTACTTC. Its translation is CASSYRAIAGEQYF.

This chain connects TRBV3-1 to TRBJ2-2, with 7 bases fitting TRBD1. V dropped 4 bases and J dropped 5; count of bases not matched to a gene: 4. The CDR3 length is 14 residues. CDR1 and CDR2 from the germline V gene are LGHDT and YNNKEL (reference sequence). CDR3 sequence reads: CASSREQGTGELFF. DNA of the CDR3: TGTGCCAGCAGCCGAGAACAGGGGACCGGGGAGCTGTTTTTT.

This clonotype has a handful of counts. V and J are TRBV4-3 and TRBJ2-2, with TRBD1 identical over 8 bases. This CDR3 has 16 amino acids. Per germline, CDR1 LGHNA and CDR2 YSLEER. The J segment lost 7 bases and the V segment lost 4 bases, leaving 11 bases of the junction unmatched. The CDR3 nucleotides read TGCGCCAGCAGCCTATTGACAGGGGCTGTGAGCGGGGAGCTGTTTTTT. Its translation: CASSLLTGAVSGELFF.

The chain is built from TRBV7-9 and TRBJ2-3; D not certain. This CDR3 has 15 amino acids. V gave up 8 bases and J gave up 2 bases, with 17 bases separating them. CDR1 SEHNR and CDR2 FQNEAQ come from the germline V gene (reference sequence). CDR3 sequence (DNA): TGTGCCAGCGGGAAGGGCCTAACTTCCACAGATACGCAGTATTTT. Amino acid sequence: CASGKGLTSTDTQYF.

This clonotype has just a few counts. The CDR3 DNA sequence: TGCGCCAGCAGCCAGCCTAACAGGGGACGGGACAATGAGCAGTTCTTC. This translates into CASSQPNRGRDNEQFF. The chain recombines TRBV4-1 with TRBJ2-1, with 7 bases identical to TRBD1. V shed 3 bases, J shed 5 bases, and the junction held 10 bases outside the gene matches. Germline CDR1 is MGHRA and CDR2 is YSYEKL. The CDR3 spans 16 residues.

This clonotype has a handful of counts. The chain uses TRBV29-1 and TRBJ1-2; D is possibly TRBD1 (5 bases). Germline V gene sequence: CDR1 SQVTM, CDR2 ANQGSEA. V was clipped by 6 bases and J by 6 bases, with 17 bases between them. CDR3 length: 13 residues. CDR3 protein: CSVFLKGGDGYTF. The DNA of the CDR3 is TGCAGCGTATTCCTTAAGGGAGGGGATGGCTACACCTTC.

The rearrangement uses TRBV5-1 and TRBJ2-3, with 10 positions matching TRBD2. Germline assignment: CDR1 SGHRS and CDR2 YFSETQ. Losses at the gene ends were 3 bases for V and 4 bases for J; bases not matched to a gene: 11. This CDR3 has 17 amino acids. CDR3 loop: CASSSTGASGGADTQYF. DNA of the CDR3: TGCGCCAGCAGCTCAACTGGGGCTAGCGGGGGTGCAGATACGCAGTATTTT.

The J gene is TRBJ2-1, the V gene TRBV6-2 or TRBV6-3; D remains ambiguous. The germline V gene has CDR1 MNHEY and CDR2 SVGEGT. V lost 6 bases to trimming and J lost 4 bases, with 16 bases between them. The CDR3 is made up of 15 amino acids. The chain's CDR3 is CASSQGGARYNEQFF. The CDR3 DNA follows: TGTGCCAGCAGCCAAGGTGGCGCGAGATACAATGAGCAGTTCTTC.

The chain uses TRBV18 and TRBJ2-7; D may be TRBD1 (6 bases). The V gene lost 6 bases and the J gene lost 2 bases, with 20 bases spanning the gap. CDR1 KGHSH and CDR2 LQKENI come from the germline V gene. The CDR3 consists of 16 residues. CDR3: CASSEFIPDRAYEQYF. DNA for the CDR3: TGTGCCAGCTCCGAATTCATTCCGGACAGAGCCTACGAGCAGTACTTC.

V and J are TRBV2 and TRBJ1-2, with D uncertain. The V gene lost 8 bases and the J gene lost 5 bases, with 6 bases spanning the gap. The CDR3 length is 10 residues. Germline V CDR1 and CDR2: SNHLY, FYNNEI. As DNA, the CDR3 is TGTGCCAGCCGGGTGTATGGCTACACCTTC. Amino acid sequence: CASRVYGYTF. Using reference TRBV2 and TRBJ1-2 for the parts outside the CDR3, the full variable domain is EPEVTQTPSHQVTQMGQEVILRCVPISNHLYFYWYRQILGQKVEFLVSFYNNEISEKSEIFDDQFSVERPDGSNFTLKIRSTKLEDSAMYFCASRVYGYTFGSGTRLTVV.

The chain couples TRBV4-3 to TRBJ1-3; possibly TRBD1 for D (5 bases). Germline V gene sequence: CDR1 LGHNA, CDR2 YSLEER. The CDR3 spans 17 residues. V lost 0 bases to trimming and J lost 4 bases, with 16 bases between them. The CDR3 loop reads CASSQEWKGATGNTIYF. As DNA, the CDR3 is TGCGCCAGCAGCCAAGAATGGAAAGGGGCAACAGGAAACACCATATATTTT.

The chain is built from TRBV6-5 and TRBJ2-7; tentative D call: TRBD1 (6 bases). Trimming left V 6 bases short and J 3 bases short, with 12 bases between. Looked up from germline, CDR1 is MNHEY and CDR2 is SVGAGI. This CDR3 is 13 amino acids long. CDR3 protein: CASRPPGHYEQYF. In DNA form, the CDR3 reads TGTGCCAGCAGACCCCCGGGACACTACGAGCAGTACTTC.